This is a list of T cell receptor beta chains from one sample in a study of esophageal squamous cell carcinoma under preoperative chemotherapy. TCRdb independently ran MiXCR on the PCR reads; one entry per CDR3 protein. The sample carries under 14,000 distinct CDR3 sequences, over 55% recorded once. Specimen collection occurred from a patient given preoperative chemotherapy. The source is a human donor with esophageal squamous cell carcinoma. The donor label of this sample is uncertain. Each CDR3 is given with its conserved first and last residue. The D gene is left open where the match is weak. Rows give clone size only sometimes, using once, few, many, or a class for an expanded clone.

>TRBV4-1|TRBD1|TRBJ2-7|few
TGCGCCAGCAGCCAAGCCGGACAGGGCTCCTACGAGCAGTACTTC
CASSQAGQGSYEQYF
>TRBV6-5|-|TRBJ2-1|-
TGTGCCAGCAGTACTGGGGGCGGCGATTACGAGCAGTTCTTC
CASSTGGGDYEQFF
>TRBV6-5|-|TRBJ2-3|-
TGTGCCAGCAGTTACTCGAGAGATACGCAGTTTTTT
CASSYSRDTQFF
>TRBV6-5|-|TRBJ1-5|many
TGTGCCAGCAGTTACTTGGGGGGCAACAATCAGCCCCAGCATTTT
CASSYLGGNNQPQHF
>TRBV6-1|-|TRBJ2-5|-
TGTGCCAGCAGTCTCTACAGGGATGCATGGGAGACCCAGTACTTC
CASSLYRDAWETQYF
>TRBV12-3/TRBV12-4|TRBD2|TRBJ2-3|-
TGTGCCAGCAGGCTACGACTAGCGGGAGGCACAGATACGCAGTATTTT
CASRLRLAGGTDTQYF
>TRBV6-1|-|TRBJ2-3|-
TGTGCCAGCAGCCAGGGTGTGAGCACAGAGGCGCTGTATTTT
CASSQGVSTEALYF
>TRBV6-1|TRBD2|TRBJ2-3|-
TGTGCCAGCGGGGGAGGCGGGGGGGAGGGCGGGGCTACGCAGTATTTC
CASGGGGGEGGATQYF
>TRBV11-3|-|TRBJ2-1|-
TGTGCCAGCAGCTTAGGAGGGAGCTCCTACGAGCAGTTCTTC
CASSLGGSSYEQFF
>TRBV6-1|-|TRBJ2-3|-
TGTGCCAGCAGTGAATTGGGGGGAAGCTACACAAACATGCAGTACTTT
CASSELGGSYTNMQYF
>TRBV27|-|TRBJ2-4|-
TGTGCCAGCAGCTTAACCCGGAGTCTAGCCAAAAACATTCAGTACTTC
CASSLTRSLAKNIQYF
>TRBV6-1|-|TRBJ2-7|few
TGTGCGGGCAGTGGGGCGAGGGACCCAGAGACGCAGTACTTC
CAGSGARDPETQYF
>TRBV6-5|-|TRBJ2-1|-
TGTGCCAGCAGTTTCCGGGGCTGTGCATACAACGGTGAGCAGTTCTTT
CASSFRGCAYNGEQFF
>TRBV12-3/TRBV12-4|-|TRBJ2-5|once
TGTGCCAGCAGCCCTAAGGGGGCGGGGCAAGAGACCCAGTACTTC
CASSPKGAGQETQYF
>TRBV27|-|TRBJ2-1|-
TGTGCCAGCAGCCGAACCACTAGTATCTACAATGAGCAGTTCTTC
CASSRTTSIYNEQFF
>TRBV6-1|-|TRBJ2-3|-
TGTGCCAGGAGGGTGGGAGACGACGATACGCAGTATTTT
CARRVGDDDTQYF
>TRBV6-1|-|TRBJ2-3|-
TGTGCCAGCAGTGACCGCGTCGCGGGGCGGGGAGCCAAAAATACTCAGTACTTT
CASSDRVAGRGAKNTQYF
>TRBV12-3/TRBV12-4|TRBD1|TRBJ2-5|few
TGTGCCAGCAGTGGACAGGGGATTGGGCCTGTGTTC
CASSGQGIGPVF
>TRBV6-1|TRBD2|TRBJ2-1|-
TGTGCCAGCAGCCTCGTCGTAGCGGGAGGTTACGGGCGGTCCTACAATGAGCAGTTCTTC
CASSLVVAGGYGRSYNEQFF
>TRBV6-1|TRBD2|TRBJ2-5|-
TGTGCCAGCAGTGAATACGGCGGGAGTTTGGAGACCCAGTACTTC
CASSEYGGSLETQYF
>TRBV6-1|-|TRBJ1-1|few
TGTGCCAGCAACCCACCAACAGTGAACACTGAAGCTTTCTTT
CASNPPTVNTEAFF
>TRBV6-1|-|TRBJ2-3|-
TGTGCCAGCAGTACCTTTGACCAGGAAGATACGCAGTATTTT
CASSTFDQEDTQYF
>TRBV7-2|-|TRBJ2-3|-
TGTGCCAGCAGCTTCAGCCTGATCCGCACAGATACGCAGTATTTT
CASSFSLIRTDTQYF
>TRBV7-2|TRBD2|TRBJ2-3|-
TGTGCCAGCAGCTTAGGGGGGCTAGCGGGAGACGCGCAGTATTTT
CASSLGGLAGDAQYF
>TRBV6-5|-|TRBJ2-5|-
TGTGCCAGGAGTTTAGGGGGAAGGAACAAAGAGACCCAGTACTTC
CARSLGGRNKETQYF
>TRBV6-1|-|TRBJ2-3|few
TGTGCGGGCAGAGGGGCTCGTGGCACAGAGACGCAGTATTTT
CAGRGARGTETQYF
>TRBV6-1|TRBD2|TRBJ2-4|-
TGTGCCAGCCGTGAATTGGGGGGGAGCGCCACAAACATTCAGTACTTC
CASRELGGSATNIQYF
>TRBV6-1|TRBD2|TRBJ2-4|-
TGTGCGAGCAGCGGGAGGGCCGGCCAAGATACCCAGTACTTC
CASSGRAGQDTQYF
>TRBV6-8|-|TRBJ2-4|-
TGTGGCAGCACGGGGCGGCGTGCCAAAGACACGCAGTACTTC
CGSTGRRAKDTQYF
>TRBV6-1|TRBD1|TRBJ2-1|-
TGTGCCAGCAACGGACAGGGGCTGAAGACCCAGTTCTTC
CASNGQGLKTQFF
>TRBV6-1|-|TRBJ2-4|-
TGTGCCAGCCGTGAATTGGGGCGAAGCGCCACAAACACTCAGTATTTC
CASRELGRSATNTQYF
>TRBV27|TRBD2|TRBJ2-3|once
TGTGCCAGCAGTTTGAGTAGCGGGGGGGCGGATACGCAGTATTTT
CASSLSSGGADTQYF
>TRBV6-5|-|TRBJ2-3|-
TGTGCCAGCAGTTCGGGGCTGTGGGGCAAAAATACGCAGTACTTT
CASSSGLWGKNTQYF
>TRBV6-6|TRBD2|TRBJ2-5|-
TGTGCCAGCAGAACGGGACTAGCGGATAGCTCCTACAATGAGCAGTACTTC
CASRTGLADSSYNEQYF
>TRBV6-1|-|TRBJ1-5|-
TGTGCCAGCAGGCGGGCGGGCATGGATCAGCCCCAGCATTTT
CASRRAGMDQPQHF
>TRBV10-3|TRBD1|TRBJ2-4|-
TGTGGCGTCAGGGGGACGCGAAGCAAAGATACGCAGTACTTC
CGVRGTRSKDTQYF
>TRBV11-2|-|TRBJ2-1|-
TGTGCCAGCAGCTTGGCGGCGCGGACGAGCTCCTACAATGAGCAGTTCTTC
CASSLAARTSSYNEQFF
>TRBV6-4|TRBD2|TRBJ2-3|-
TGTGCCAGCAGTGACTCTAGCGGGAGCACAGATATTCAGTACTTT
CASSDSSGSTDIQYF
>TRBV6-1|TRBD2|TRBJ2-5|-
TGTGCCAGCAGTCGGTCTGGCTCCGCGGGGGAGACCCAGTATTTC
CASSRSGSAGETQYF
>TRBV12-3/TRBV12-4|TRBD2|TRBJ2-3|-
TGTGCCAGCAGCTTTGGGACTAGCGGGGGGGGAACTAGCACAGATACGCAGTATTTT
CASSFGTSGGGTSTDTQYF
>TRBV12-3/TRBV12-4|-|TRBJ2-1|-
TGTGCCAGCAGCCAGACTAGATTTGCGACTGAGCAGTTCTTC
CASSQTRFATEQFF
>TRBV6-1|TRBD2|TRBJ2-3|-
TGTGCCAGCCGGCCGGGAGGCACAGACATTCAGTATTTC
CASRPGGTDIQYF
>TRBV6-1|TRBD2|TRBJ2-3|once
TGTGCCAGCAGGGGAGCGGGAGCAGGCACAGAGACGCAGTATTTC
CASRGAGAGTETQYF
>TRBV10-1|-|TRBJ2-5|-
TGCGCCAGCAGCCCTAGCCTGCAGGCGGGAGAGACCCAGTACTTC
CASSPSLQAGETQYF
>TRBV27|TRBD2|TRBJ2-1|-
TGTGCCAGCAGCAAATTAGCGGGAGTTGGTGAGCAGTTCTTC
CASSKLAGVGEQFF
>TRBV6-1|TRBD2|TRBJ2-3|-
TGTGCCAGCAGCGGGAGGGCCCGCCACGAGACGCAGTATTTC
CASSGRARHETQYF
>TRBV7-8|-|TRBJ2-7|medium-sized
TGTGCCAGCAGCTTGGGGGGAGTCAACGAGCAGTACTTC
CASSLGGVNEQYF
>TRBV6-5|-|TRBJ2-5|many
TGTGCCAGCACTTCCTCTTGGGGTCAAGAGACCCAGTACTTC
CASTSSWGQETQYF
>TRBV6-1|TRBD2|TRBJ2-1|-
TGTGCCAGCAGTGAACTAGCGGGAGGGAATGAGCAGTTCTTC
CASSELAGGNEQFF
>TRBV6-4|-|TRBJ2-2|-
TGTGCCAGCAGTGACGCGAACACCGGGGAGCTGTTTTTT
CASSDANTGELFF
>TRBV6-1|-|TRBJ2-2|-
TGTGCCAGCAACCCCAACCCCAGGGAGCAGTTTTTT
CASNPNPREQFF
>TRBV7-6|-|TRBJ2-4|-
TGTGCCAGCGGGTTCGGGATGGGCGGCAAAGACACTCAGTACTTC
CASGFGMGGKDTQYF
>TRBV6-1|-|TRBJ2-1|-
TGTGCCAGCAGTGAAGGGTCAGGGGCCCAAGAGACCCAGTTCTTC
CASSEGSGAQETQFF
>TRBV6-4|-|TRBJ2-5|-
TGTGCCAGCAGGGGCTCGGGGGGCGGGGGCAAAGAGACGCAGTACTTT
CASRGSGGGGKETQYF
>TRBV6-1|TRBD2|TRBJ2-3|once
TGTGCCAGCCGTGAATCGGGGGGGAGAGACAAAAACACGCAGTATTTT
CASRESGGRDKNTQYF
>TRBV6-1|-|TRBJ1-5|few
TGTGCCAGCAGTGTCCGGGGGTTGGATCAGCCCCAGCATTTT
CASSVRGLDQPQHF
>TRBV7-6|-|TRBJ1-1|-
TGTGCCAGCAGCAACGACCGGACACTCATGAACACTGAAGCTTTCTTT
CASSNDRTLMNTEAFF